The count of the clone carrying this T cell receptor (beta chain) is one. Its antigen is still unknown. Sequencing used immunoSEQ multiplex PCR; TCRdb keeps in-frame clones, though not all of them. The sample has more than 15,000 clones, approximately 84% seen once. The CDR3 contains 15 residues. V was shortened by 3 bases and J by 0 bases, with 9 bases between the two germline ends. The germline V gene has CDR1 WNHNN and CDR2 SYGVQD (reference sequence). This record belongs to a study of CD4+ T cells in melanoma. Study-wide results and limits: In melanoma, neoantigen-specific CD4+ T cells reportedly differed in differentiation state. A reported correlation linked neoantigen-specific CD4+ T cells to CD8+, macrophage and B cell function.

Sequencing was carried out using cells from a culture (not recorded whether cultured in vitro). The clonotype originates from a human donor with melanoma. The V gene is TRBV10-1, the J gene TRBJ2-1; D gene ambiguous. The CDR3 spells CASSDRHVSYNEQFF. CDR3 bases: TGCGCCAGCAGTGACCGACATGTCTCCTACAATGAGCAGTTCTTC.